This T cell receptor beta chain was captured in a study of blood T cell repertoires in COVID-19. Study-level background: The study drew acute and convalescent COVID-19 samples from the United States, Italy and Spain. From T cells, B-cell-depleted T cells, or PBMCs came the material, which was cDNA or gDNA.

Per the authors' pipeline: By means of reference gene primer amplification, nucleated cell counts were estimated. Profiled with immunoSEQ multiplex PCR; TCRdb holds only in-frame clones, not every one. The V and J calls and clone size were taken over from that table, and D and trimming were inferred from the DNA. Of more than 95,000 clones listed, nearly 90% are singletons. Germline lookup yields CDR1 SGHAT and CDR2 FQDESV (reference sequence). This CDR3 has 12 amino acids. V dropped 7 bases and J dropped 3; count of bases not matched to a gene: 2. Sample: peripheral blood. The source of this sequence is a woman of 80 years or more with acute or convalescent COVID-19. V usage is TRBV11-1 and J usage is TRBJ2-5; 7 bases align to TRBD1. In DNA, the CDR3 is TGTGCCAGCAATACAGGGGAAGAGACCCAGTACTTC. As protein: CASNTGEETQYF.